This T cell receptor (beta chain) was recorded in a study of cytomegalovirus exposure and HLA in healthy donors. Study-wide findings and caveats: Despite most TCR sequences being rare, some public TCRs occurred in many donors.

Primers: 60 Vbeta forward and 13 Jbeta reverse. Original analysis: Later work found 80 million or so unique TCR beta chains, with 9 million to 13 million shared. Using immunoSEQ multiplex PCR, the repertoire was profiled, and TCRdb retains in-frame clones only, with some absent. V, J and clone size were drawn from that table, and D and trimming were deduced from the DNA. Recorded here are around 70,000 clones; the top ten clones represent approximately 3.6%. As to this clone: Its antigen is not known.

This sequence was found in a female donor in good health and CMV-seropositive. Sequenced material: PBMCs.

The CDR3 loop is CASSSQGATEAFF. As DNA, the CDR3 is TGTGCCAGCTCAAGTCAGGGTGCCACTGAAGCTTTCTTT. The chain carries TRBV18 and TRBJ1-1, with D possibly matching TRBD1 (5 bases). The CDR3 contains 13 residues. V was clipped by 5 bases and J by 4 bases, with 11 bases between them. Germline-derived CDR1 and CDR2 are KGHSH and LQKENI. Filled out from reference TRBV18 and TRBJ1-1, the complete variable domain reads NAGVMQNPRHLVRRRGQEARLRCSPMKGHSHVYWYRQLPEEGLKFMVYLQKENIIDESGMPKERFSAEFPKEGPSILRIQQVVRGDSAAYFCASSSQGATEAFFGQGTRLTVV.